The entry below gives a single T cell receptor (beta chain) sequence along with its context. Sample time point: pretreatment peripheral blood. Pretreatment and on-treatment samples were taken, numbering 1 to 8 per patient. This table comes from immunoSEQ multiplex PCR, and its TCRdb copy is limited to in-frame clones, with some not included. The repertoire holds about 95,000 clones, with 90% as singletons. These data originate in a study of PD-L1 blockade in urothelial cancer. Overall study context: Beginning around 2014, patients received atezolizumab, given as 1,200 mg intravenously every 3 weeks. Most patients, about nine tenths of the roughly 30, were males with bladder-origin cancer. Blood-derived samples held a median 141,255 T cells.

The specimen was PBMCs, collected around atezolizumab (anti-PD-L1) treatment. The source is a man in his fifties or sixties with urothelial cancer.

The CDR3 here is CASSESGADGYTF. CDR3 coding DNA: TGTGCCAGCAGTGAGTCAGGGGCAGATGGCTACACCTTC. The rearrangement links TRBV6-1 to TRBJ1-2; weak D call: TRBD1 (6 bases). The V end lost 3 bases, the J end lost 6 bases, and 11 bases lay between the germline ends. There are 13 residues in the CDR3. CDR1 is MNHNS and CDR2 is SASEGT in the germline V gene.